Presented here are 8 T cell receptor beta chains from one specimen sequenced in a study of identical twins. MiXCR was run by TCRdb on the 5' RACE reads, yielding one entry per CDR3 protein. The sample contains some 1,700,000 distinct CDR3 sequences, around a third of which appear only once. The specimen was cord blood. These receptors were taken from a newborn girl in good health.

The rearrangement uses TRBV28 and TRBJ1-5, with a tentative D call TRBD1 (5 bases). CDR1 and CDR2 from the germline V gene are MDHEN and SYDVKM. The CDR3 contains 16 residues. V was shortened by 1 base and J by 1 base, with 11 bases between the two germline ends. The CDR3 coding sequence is TGTGCCAGCAGTTTATCAGGCAGGGTAAGCAATCAGCCCCAGCATTTT. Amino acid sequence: CASSLSGRVSNQPQHF.

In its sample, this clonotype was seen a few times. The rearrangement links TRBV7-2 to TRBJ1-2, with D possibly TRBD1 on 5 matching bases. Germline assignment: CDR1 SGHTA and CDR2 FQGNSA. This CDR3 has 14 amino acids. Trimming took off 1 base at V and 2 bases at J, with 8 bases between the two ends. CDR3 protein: CASSLEWGNYGYTF. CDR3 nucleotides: TGTGCCAGCAGCTTAGAGTGGGGCAACTATGGCTACACCTTC.

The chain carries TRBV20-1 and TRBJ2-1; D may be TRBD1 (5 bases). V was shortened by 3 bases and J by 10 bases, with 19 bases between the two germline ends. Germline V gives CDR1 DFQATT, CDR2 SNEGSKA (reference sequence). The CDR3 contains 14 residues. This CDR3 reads CSARGPRGNYEQFF. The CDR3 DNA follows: TGCAGTGCTAGGGGTCCTAGGGGAAACTACGAGCAGTTCTTC.

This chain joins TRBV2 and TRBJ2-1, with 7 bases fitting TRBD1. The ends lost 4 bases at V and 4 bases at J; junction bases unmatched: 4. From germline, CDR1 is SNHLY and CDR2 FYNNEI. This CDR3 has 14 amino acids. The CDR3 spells CASSGGTVYNEQFF. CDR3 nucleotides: TGTGCCAGCAGTGGGGGGACAGTTTACAATGAGCAGTTCTTC.

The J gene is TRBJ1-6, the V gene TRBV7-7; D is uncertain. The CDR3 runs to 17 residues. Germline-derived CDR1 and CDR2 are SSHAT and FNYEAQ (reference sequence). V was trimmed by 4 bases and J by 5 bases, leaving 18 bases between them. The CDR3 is CASSSDPCRENNSPLHF. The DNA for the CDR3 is TGTGCCAGCAGCTCGGACCCGTGTCGGGAAAATAATTCACCCCTCCACTTT.

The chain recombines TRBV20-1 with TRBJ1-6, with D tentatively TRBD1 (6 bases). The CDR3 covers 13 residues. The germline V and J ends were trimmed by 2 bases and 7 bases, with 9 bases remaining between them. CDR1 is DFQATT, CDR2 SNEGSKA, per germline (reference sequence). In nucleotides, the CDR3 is TGCAGTGCTAGACAGGGGTTGAATTCACCCCTCCACTTT. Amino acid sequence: CSARQGLNSPLHF.

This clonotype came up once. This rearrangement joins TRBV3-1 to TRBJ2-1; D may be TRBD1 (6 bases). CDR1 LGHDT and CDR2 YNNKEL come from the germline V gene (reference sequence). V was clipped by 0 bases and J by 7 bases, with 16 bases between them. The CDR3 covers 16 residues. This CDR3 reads CASSQDHWTARNEQFF. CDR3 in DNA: TGTGCCAGCAGCCAAGATCACTGGACAGCTCGTAATGAGCAGTTCTTC.

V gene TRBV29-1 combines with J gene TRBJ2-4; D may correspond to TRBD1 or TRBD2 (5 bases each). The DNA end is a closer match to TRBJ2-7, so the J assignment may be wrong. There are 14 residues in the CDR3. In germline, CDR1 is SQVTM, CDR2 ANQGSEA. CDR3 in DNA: TGCGGCCCTCTGTGGGGGTTAGGCTCCTACGAGCAGTACTTC. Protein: CGPLWGLGSYEQYF.